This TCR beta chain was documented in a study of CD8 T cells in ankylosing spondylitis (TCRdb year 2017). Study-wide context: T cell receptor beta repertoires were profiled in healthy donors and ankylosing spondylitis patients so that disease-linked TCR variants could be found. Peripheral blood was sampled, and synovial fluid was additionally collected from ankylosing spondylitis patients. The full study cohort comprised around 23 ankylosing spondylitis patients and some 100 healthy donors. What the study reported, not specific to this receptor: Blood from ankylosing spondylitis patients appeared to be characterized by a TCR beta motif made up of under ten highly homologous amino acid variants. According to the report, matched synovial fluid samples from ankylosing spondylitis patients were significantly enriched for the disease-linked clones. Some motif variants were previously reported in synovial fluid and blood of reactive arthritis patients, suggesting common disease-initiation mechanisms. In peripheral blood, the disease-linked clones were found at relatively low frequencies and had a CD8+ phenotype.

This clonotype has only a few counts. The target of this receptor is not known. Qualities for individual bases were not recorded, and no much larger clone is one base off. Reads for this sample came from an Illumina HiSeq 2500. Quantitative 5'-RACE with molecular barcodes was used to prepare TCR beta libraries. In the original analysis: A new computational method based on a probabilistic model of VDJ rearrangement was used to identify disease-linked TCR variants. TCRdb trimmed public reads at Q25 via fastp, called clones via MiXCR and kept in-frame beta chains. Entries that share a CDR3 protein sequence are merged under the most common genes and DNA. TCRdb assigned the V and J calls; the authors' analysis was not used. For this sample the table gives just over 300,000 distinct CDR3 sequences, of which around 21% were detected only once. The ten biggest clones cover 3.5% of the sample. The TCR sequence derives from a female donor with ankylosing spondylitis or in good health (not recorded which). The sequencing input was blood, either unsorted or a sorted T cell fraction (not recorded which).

The DNA sequence reads TGTGCCAGCAGCCAAGCCTCCGGGAGGGGGGTCTACGAGCAGTACTTC. The translation is CASSQASGRGVYEQYF. This receptor chain uses TRBV4-2 and TRBJ2-7; a stretch of 8 junction bases matches TRBD2. For this chain, trimming is 1 base at the V end and 3 bases at the J end, and the number of junction bases without a gene match is 8. The germline V gene supplies CDR1 LGHNA and CDR2 YNFKEQ. CDR3 length: 16 amino acids, cysteine to phenylalanine. Solely the CDR3 DNA is kept, with 48 bases framed from the first base.